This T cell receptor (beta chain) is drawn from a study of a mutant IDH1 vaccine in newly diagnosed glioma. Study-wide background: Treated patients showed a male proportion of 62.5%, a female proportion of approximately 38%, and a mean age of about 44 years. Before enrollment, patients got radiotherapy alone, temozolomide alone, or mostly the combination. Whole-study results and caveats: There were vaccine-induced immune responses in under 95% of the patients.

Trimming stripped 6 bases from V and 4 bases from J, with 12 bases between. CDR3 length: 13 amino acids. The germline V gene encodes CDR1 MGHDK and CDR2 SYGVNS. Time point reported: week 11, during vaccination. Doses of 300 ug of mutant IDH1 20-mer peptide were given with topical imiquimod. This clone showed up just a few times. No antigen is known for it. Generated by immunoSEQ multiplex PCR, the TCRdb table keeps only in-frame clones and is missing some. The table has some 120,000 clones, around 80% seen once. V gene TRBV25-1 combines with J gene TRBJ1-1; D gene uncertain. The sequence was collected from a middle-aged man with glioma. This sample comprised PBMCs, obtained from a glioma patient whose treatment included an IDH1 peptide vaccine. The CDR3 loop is CASRAGEGTEAFF. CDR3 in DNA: TGTGCCAGCAGGGCTGGGGAAGGCACTGAAGCTTTCTTT.